This T cell receptor beta chain was obtained from a study of cytomegalovirus exposure and HLA in healthy donors. The V gene's germline CDR1 is SGHNT and CDR2 YYREEE (reference sequence). V was clipped by 6 bases and J by 1 base, with 15 bases between them. The CDR3 totals 15 residues. In the case of this clone: Its antigen is not identified.

Whole-study findings and limits: At a 0.05 false discovery rate, a later analysis found 16,951 TCR beta sequences to be associated with HLA alleles. As a later analysis revealed, most CMV-associated TCR beta chains appeared HLA-restricted. Later genetic work tied a missense DCLRE1C variant to beta-chain V and J trimming. Only CMV serostatus was available as immune exposure information.

Primers included in the PCR were 60 Vbeta and 13 Jbeta primers. Profiled with immunoSEQ multiplex PCR; TCRdb holds only in-frame clones, not every one. This table has 130,000 to 150,000 clones, around 72% appearing once. J is TRBJ2-3 and V is TRBV5-4; the D is unclear. Sequenced input: PBMCs. The clonotype was recovered from a man between 18 and 29 years old in good health and CMV-seropositive. The CDR3: CASTLSGFGTDTQYF. The CDR3 DNA sequence: TGTGCCAGCACCCTTAGTGGTTTTGGCACAGATACGCAGTATTTT.